This TCR beta chain comes out of a study of CD8 T cells in ankylosing spondylitis. Study-wide findings and caveats: Typical of ankylosing spondylitis blood, it appeared, was a TCR beta motif of 7 or 8 highly homologous variants. The authors reported significant enrichment of disease-linked clones in matched ankylosing spondylitis synovial fluid.

5'-RACE, quantitative and with molecular barcodes, yielded the TCR beta libraries. TCRdb redid the calling of the 5' RACE reads with MiXCR, one entry per CDR3 protein. In the table there are nearly 350,000 distinct CDR3 sequences, 14% to 15% of which are singletons. A note on this clonotype: What it binds is unknown.

Sequenced material: blood, either unsorted or a sorted T cell fraction (not recorded which). This receptor was taken from a male donor with ankylosing spondylitis or in good health (not recorded which).

The CDR3 here is CSAKGLAGVTYEQYF. The CDR3 DNA sequence: TGCAGTGCTAAGGGACTAGCGGGAGTAACCTACGAGCAGTACTTC. This chain joins TRBV20-1 and TRBJ2-7; 14 bases map to TRBD2. This CDR3 region has 15 residues. Unmatched junction bases numbered 4, after V lost 4 bases and J lost 2 bases. CDR1 and CDR2 (germline): DFQATT, SNEGSKA (reference sequence).